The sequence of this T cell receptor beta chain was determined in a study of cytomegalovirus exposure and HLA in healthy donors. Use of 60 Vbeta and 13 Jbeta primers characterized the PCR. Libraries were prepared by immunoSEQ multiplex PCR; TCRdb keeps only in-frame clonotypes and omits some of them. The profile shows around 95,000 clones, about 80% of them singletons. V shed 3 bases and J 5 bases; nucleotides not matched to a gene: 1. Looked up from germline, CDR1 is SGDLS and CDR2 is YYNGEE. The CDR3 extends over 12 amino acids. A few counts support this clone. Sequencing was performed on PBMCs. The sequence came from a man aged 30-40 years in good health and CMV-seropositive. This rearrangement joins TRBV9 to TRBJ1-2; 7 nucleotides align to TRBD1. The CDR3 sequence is CASSATGYGYTF. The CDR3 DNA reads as TGTGCCAGCAGCGCGACAGGGTATGGCTACACCTTC. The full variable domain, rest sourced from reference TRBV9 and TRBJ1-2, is DSGVTQTPKHLITATGQRVTLRCSPRSGDLSVYWYQQSLDQGLQFLIQYYNGEERAKGNILERFSAQQFPDLHSELNLSSLELGDSALYFCASSATGYGYTFGSGTRLTVV.